This T cell receptor beta chain was identified during a study of blood T cell repertoires in COVID-19. Clones were sequenced by immunoSEQ multiplex PCR, and TCRdb holds only the in-frame ones, with some missing. This sample has 250,000 to 400,000 clones, with approximately 88% found just once. The CDR3 is 15 amino acids. Deletions cut 5 bases from V and 7 bases from J, with 21 bases between. Germline CDR1 SQVTM, CDR2 ANQGSEA. Sequenced input: PBMCs or T cells enriched from blood (not recorded which). This chain joins TRBV29-1 and TRBJ2-1, with a possible D match to TRBD2 (6 bases). This receptor was obtained from a man aged 55-75 years who had recovered from COVID-19. CDR3 in amino acids: CSVSQAGPIRNEQFF. DNA of the CDR3: TGCAGCGTTAGTCAAGCGGGCCCTATACGTAATGAGCAGTTCTTC.